This is a list of T cell receptor beta chains from one sample in a study of blood T cells in healthy people across ages. TCRdb used MiXCR to reprocess the 5' RACE reads, holding one entry per CDR3 protein. The profile covers around 900,000 distinct CDR3 sequences, with 29% appearing a single time and around a sixth taken by the ten largest. The sample consisted of blood. The origin of the receptors is a woman at least 80 years old in good health. The CDR3 runs from the conserved cysteine through the conserved F or W. Fields, in order: J gene, V gene, clone size, D gene, CDR3 DNA, CDR3 protein. The D gene is left open where the match is weak. Expanded clones get a size class; other rows say once, few or many, or leave the size out.

TRBJ2-3 | TRBV5-5 | . | TRBD1 | TGTGCCAGCAGCTTGGGGACAGGGAAGGGAACAGATACGCAGTATTTT | CASSLGTGKGTDTQYF
TRBJ2-5 | TRBV7-2 | many | . | TGTGCCAGCAGGGTGAGGGGGAACCAAGAGACCCAGTACTTC | CASRVRGNQETQYF
TRBJ1-2 | TRBV5-5 | . | . | TGTGCCAGCAGCTTGGGTCAGGGCTATGGCTGCACCTTC | CASSLGQGYGCTF
TRBJ2-1 | TRBV12-3/TRBV12-4 | . | TRBD2 | TGTGCCAGCAGTCTGAGACTAGCGGGGGGCCTCTACAATGAGCAGTTCTTC | CASSLRLAGGLYNEQFF
TRBJ1-6 | TRBV2 | . | TRBD1 | TGTGCCAGCAGTGGGACAGGGGTTTCACCCCTCCACTTT | CASSGTGVSPLHF
TRBJ1-1 | TRBV7-3 | . | . | TGTGCCAGCAGCCCACCAGGACAGCTCCCACTTGAAGCTTTCTTT | CASSPPGQLPLEAFF
TRBJ1-1 | TRBV20-1 | . | . | TGCAGTGCTAGAAGCGGGAAAACTGAAGCTTTCTTT | CSARSGKTEAFF
TRBJ2-2 | TRBV5-5 | . | TRBD2 | TGTGCCAGCAGCTTGGGTAGCGGGAGGAACACCGGGGAGCTGTTTTTT | CASSLGSGRNTGELFF
TRBJ2-4 | TRBV5-5 | . | . | TGTGCCAGCAGCTTGGAAGTGGGGGCGTGGGACATTCAGTACTTC | CASSLEVGAWDIQYF
TRBJ1-2 | TRBV29-1 | . | . | TGCAGCGTTGGGGATACAGGGAGGACTGGTGGCTACACCTTC | CSVGDTGRTGGYTF
TRBJ1-2 | TRBV27 | . | . | TGTGCCGGCAGTCCCCCCAACGGGGCAGGGCTCGGTGGCTACACCTTC | CAGSPPNGAGLGGYTF
TRBJ2-3 | TRBV6-2/TRBV6-3 | few | TRBD1 | TGTGCCAGCAGTCCCGGGACAGTACCAGATACGCAGTATTTT | CASSPGTVPDTQYF
TRBJ2-3 | TRBV6-1 | many | . | TGTGCCAGCAGAATTGGACAAATGGGGGGCACAGATACGCAGTATTTT | CASRIGQMGGTDTQYF
TRBJ1-2 | TRBV19 | . | . | TGTGCCAGTACGGAGGGCGCCTATGGCTACACCTTC | CASTEGAYGYTF
TRBJ2-1 | TRBV7-2 | . | TRBD1 | TGTGCCAGCAGCCCCGGACAGGGGACGTGCAATGAGCAGTTCTTC | CASSPGQGTCNEQFF
TRBJ1-2 | TRBV28 | few | . | TGTGCCAGCAGTTTTAGGGCTGGCTACACCTTC | CASSFRAGYTF
TRBJ1-1 | TRBV7-9 | . | TRBD1 | TGTGCCAGCAGCTTAGGGGGACAGCGCACTGAAGCTTTCTTT | CASSLGGQRTEAFF
TRBJ2-1 | TRBV20-1 | many | TRBD1 | TGCAGTGCTAGAGATAGCCAACAGGGGATCTACAATGAGCAGTTCTTC | CSARDSQQGIYNEQFF
TRBJ2-7 | TRBV6-2/TRBV6-3 | many | . | TGTGCCAGCAGTCCCGCGATTGGACTGAGCTCCTACGAGCAGTACTTC | CASSPAIGLSSYEQYF
TRBJ1-2 | TRBV7-2 | . | . | TGTGCCAGCAGCTTAGGCCGGACATGTCGAATTGAATATGGCTACACCTTC | CASSLGRTCRIEYGYTF
TRBJ1-5 | TRBV12-3/TRBV12-4 | . | . | TGTGCCAGCAGGCGGACGGACCTGGGCAATCAGCCCCAGCATTTT | CASRRTDLGNQPQHF
TRBJ2-3 | TRBV7-2 | few | TRBD2 | TGTACCAGCAGCCAGACCCGGGGGGGGAAAGATACGCAGTATTTT | CTSSQTRGGKDTQYF
TRBJ2-5 | TRBV2 | many | TRBD1 | TGTGCCAGCAGGATGGGACAGCGTCAAGAGACCCAGTACTTC | CASRMGQRQETQYF
TRBJ2-1 | TRBV20-1 | . | . | TGCAGTGCTAGCTCAGGGGTGAATGAGCAGTTCTTC | CSASSGVNEQFF
TRBJ2-5 | TRBV6-2/TRBV6-3 | many | . | TGTGCCAGCAGTCCCCGACAGACCCAAGAGACCCAGTACTTC | CASSPRQTQETQYF
TRBJ2-1 | TRBV5-1 | many | . | TGCGCCAGCAGCCTGGAACGACGGACTGGAGGTGAGCAGTTCTTC | CASSLERRTGGEQFF
TRBJ1-5 | TRBV20-1 | many | . | TGCAGTGCTAGAGCGGTCGGACACGACAATCAGCCCCAGCATTTT | CSARAVGHDNQPQHF
TRBJ1-6 | TRBV25-1 | few | . | TGTGCCAGCAGTGAATCAGTCACCACCTCCTATAATTCACCCCTCCACTTT | CASSESVTTSYNSPLHF
TRBJ2-1 | TRBV10-2 | . | TRBD1 | TGCGCCACCCGGGACAGTATCCCAGAGACCCAGTTCTTC | CATRDSIPETQFF
TRBJ1-4 | TRBV6-1 | . | . | TGTGCCAGCAGTGAAGCACCTCGAACAGGGAATAATGAAAAACTGTTTTTT | CASSEAPRTGNNEKLFF
TRBJ1-1 | TRBV6-1 | . | . | TGTGCCAGCAGGCCCAGGGGCCACACTGAAGCTTTCTTT | CASRPRGHTEAFF
TRBJ2-3 | TRBV27 | . | . | TGTGCCAGCAGTTTAAAGGGCAGCCCAGATACGCAGTATTTT | CASSLKGSPDTQYF
TRBJ1-2 | TRBV20-1 | many | . | TGCAGTGCTTCTCCCCGGGACGGACAGAAAAGGGGGACTAACTATGGCTACACCTTC | CSASPRDGQKRGTNYGYTF
TRBJ1-1 | TRBV4-1 | . | . | TGCGCCAGCGGCTCGGCCACTGCAGGCCTGAACACTGAAGCTTTCTTT | CASGSATAGLNTEAFF
TRBJ2-5 | TRBV3-1 | few | TRBD1 | TGTGCCAGCAGCCGAACAGGACAGGGGGCGAAAGAGACCCAGTACTTC | CASSRTGQGAKETQYF